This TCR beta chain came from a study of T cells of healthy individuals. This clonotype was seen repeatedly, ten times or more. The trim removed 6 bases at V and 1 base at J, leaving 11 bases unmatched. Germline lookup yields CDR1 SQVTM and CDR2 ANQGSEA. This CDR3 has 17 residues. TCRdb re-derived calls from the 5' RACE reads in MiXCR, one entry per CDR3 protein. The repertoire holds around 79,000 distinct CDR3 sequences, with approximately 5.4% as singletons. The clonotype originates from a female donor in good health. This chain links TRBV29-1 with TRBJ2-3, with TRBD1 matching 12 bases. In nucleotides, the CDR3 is TGCAGCGTCCATAGAGCGGGACAGGGGGCTCGCACAGATACGCAGTATTTT. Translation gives CSVHRAGQGARTDTQYF.